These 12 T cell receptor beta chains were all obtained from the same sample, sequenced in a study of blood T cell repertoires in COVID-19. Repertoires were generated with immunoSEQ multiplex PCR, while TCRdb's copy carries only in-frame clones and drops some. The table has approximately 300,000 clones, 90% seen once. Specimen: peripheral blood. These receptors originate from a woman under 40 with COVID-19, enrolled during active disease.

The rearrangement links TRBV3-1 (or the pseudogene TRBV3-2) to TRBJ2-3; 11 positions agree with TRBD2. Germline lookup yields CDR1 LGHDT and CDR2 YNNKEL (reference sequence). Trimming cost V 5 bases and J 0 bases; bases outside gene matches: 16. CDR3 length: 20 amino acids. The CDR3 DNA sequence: TGTGCCAGCAGCTACTCCGGGACTAGCGGAGGGCCCTCAAGCACAGATACGCAGTATTTT. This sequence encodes CASSYSGTSGGPSSTDTQYF.

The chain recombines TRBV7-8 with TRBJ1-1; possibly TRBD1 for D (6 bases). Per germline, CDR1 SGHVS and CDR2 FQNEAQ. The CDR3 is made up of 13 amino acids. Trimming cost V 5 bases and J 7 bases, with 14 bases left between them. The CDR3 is CASSPLVQGEAFF. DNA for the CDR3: TGTGCCAGCAGCCCCCTGGTACAGGGTGAAGCTTTCTTT.

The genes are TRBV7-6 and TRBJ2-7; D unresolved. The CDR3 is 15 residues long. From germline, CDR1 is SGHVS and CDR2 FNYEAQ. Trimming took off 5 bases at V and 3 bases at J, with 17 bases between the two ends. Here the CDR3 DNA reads TGTGCCAGCAGCGGAGCCGTTACAAAAGACTACGAGCAGTACTTC. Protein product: CASSGAVTKDYEQYF.

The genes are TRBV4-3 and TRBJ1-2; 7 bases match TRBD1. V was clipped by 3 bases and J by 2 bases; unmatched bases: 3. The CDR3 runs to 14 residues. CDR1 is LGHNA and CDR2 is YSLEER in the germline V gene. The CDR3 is CASSQRTGNYGYTF. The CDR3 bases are TGCGCCAGCAGCCAGAGGACAGGAAACTATGGCTACACCTTC.

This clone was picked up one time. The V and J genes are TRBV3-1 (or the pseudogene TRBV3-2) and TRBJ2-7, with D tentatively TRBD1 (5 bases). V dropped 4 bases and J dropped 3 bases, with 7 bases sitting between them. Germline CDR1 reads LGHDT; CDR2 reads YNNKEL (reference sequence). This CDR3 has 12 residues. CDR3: CASSLDSYEQYF. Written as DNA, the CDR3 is TGTGCCAGCAGCCTTGACAGCTACGAGCAGTACTTC.

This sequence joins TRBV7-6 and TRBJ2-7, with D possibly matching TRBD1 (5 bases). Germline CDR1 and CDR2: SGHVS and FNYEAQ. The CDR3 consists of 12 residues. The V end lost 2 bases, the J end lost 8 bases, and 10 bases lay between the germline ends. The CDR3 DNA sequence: TGTGCCAGCAGCTTAACCCAGGGTCAGCAGTACTTC. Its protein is CASSLTQGQQYF. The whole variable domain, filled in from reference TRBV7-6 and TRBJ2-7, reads GAGVSQSPRYKVTKRGQDVALRCDPISGHVSLYWYRQALGQGPEFLTYFNYEAQQDKSGLPNDRFSAERPEGSISTLTIQRTEQRDSAMYRCASSLTQGQQYFGPGTRLTVT.

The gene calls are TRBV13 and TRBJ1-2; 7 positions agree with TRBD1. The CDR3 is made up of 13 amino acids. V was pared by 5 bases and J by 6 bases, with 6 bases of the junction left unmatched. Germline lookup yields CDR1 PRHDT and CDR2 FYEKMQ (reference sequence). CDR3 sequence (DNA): TGTGCCAGCAGCCCCCGGACAGGCCATGGCTACACCTTC. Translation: CASSPRTGHGYTF.

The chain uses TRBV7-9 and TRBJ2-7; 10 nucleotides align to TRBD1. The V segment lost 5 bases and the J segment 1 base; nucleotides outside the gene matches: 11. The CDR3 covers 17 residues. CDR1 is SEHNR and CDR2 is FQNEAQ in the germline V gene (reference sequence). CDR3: CASSAFFRDRGSYEQYF. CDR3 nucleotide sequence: TGTGCCAGCAGCGCATTTTTCCGGGACAGGGGTTCCTACGAGCAGTACTTC.

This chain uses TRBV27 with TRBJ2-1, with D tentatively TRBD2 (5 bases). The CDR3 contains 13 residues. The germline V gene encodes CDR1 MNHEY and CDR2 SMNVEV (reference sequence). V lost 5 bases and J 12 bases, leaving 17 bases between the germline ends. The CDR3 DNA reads TGTGCCAGCAGTCCCCCGGGGTATCTCGGGCAGTTCTTC. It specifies CASSPPGYLGQFF.

CDR3 coding DNA: TGCGCCAGCAGCTTGGATGGGCCGGCCTACGAGCAGTACTTC. It is translated as CASSLDGPAYEQYF. The J gene is TRBJ2-7, the V gene TRBV5-1; D unresolved. CDR1 and CDR2 (germline): SGHRS, YFSETQ. The V gene lost 0 bases and the J gene lost 2 bases, with 9 bases spanning the gap. This CDR3 region has 14 residues.

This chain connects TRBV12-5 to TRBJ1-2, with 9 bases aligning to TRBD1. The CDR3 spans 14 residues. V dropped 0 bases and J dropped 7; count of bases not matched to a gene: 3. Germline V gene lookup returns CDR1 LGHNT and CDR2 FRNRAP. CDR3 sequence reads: CASGLVGDRAGYTF. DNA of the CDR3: TGTGCTAGTGGTTTGGTAGGGGACAGGGCTGGCTACACCTTC. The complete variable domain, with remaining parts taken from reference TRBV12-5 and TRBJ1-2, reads DARVTQTPRHKVTEMGQEVTMRCQPILGHNTVFWYRQTMMQGLELLAYFRNRAPLDDSGMPKDRFSAEMPDATLATLKIQPSEPRDSAVYFCASGLVGDRAGYTFGSGTRLTVV.

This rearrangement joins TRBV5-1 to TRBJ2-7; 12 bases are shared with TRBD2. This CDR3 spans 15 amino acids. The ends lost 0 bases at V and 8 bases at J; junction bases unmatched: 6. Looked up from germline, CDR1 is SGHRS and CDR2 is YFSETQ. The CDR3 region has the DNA TGCGCCAGCAGCTTGGATTCCCTAGCGGGAGGGAAGCAGTACTTC. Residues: CASSLDSLAGGKQYF.